The rows below give T cell receptor beta chains drawn from one sample of a study of metastatic and nonmetastatic thyroid tumors. MiXCR was used by TCRdb to re-call the PCR reads. The table has roughly 57,000 clones, 20% seen once. The specimen was blood. All receptors derive from a female donor with papillary thyroid cancer or a benign thyroid nodule (not recorded which). Some clones in this sample may be carry-over from other donors' samples. CDR3s include the opening cysteine and the closing phenylalanine or tryptophan. Fields, in order: D gene, V gene, J gene, clone size, CDR3 protein, CDR3 DNA. The D gene is left open where the match is weak. Some rows mark clone size as missing; the rest say once, few, many or name a class of expanded clone.

TRBD2	TRBV12-3/TRBV12-4	TRBJ2-2	few	CASSFCGRRTGELFF	TGCGCCAGCAGTTTTTGCGGGAGGCGAACCGGGGAGCTGTTTTTT
-	TRBV28	TRBJ2-2	many	CASSPEHGELFF	TGTGCCAGCAGTCCAGAACACGGGGAGCTGTTTTTT
TRBD1	TRBV24-1	TRBJ1-2	many	CATSELDRNYGYTF	TGTGCCACCAGTGAACTGGACAGGAACTATGGCTACACCTTC
TRBD1	TRBV7-3	TRBJ2-7	-	CASIEGGAPEQHF	TGTGCCAGCATTGAAGGGGGCGCACCCGAGCAGCACTTC
TRBD1	TRBV15	TRBJ2-3	few	CATIGLTGGTQYF	TGTGCCACCATCGGTCTAACAGGGGGTACGCAGTATTTT
-	TRBV10-1	TRBJ2-2	many	CASGEDTDTGELFF	TGCGCCAGCGGAGAGGACACAGACACCGGGGAGCTGTTTTTT
-	TRBV12-5	TRBJ2-1	many	CASALGNEQFF	TGTGCTAGTGCCCTGGGGAATGAGCAGTTCTTC
-	TRBV7-9	TRBJ1-2	-	CASSLPGSAGYGYTF	TGTGCCAGCAGCTTACCCGGTTCAGCAGGCTATGGCTACACCTTC
-	TRBV6-1	TRBJ2-7	many	CASRKLTTYEQYF	TGTGCCAGCAGGAAACTGACTACCTACGAGCAGTACTTC
TRBD1	TRBV12-3/TRBV12-4	TRBJ1-3	many	CASRARGAGNTIYF	TGTGCCAGCAGGGCCAGGGGGGCTGGAAACACCATATATTTT
TRBD2	TRBV5-4	TRBJ2-7	many	CASTLAGFLSEQYF	TGTGCCAGCACCCTAGCGGGATTCTTGAGCGAGCAGTACTTC
TRBD1	TRBV9	TRBJ1-6	many	CASSVSGQPNSPLHF	TGTGCCAGCAGCGTATCGGGACAGCCGAATTCACCCCTCCACTTT
-	TRBV10-2	TRBJ2-1	many	CASSESEGWANRRNEQFF	TGCGCCAGCAGTGAGTCGGAAGGGTGGGCCAATAGGCGCAATGAGCAGTTCTTC
TRBD2	TRBV11-2	TRBJ2-3	once	CASSLVRGRAHTQYF	TGTGCCAGCAGCTTAGTTCGTGGGAGGGCACATACGCAGTATTTT
TRBD2	TRBV15	TRBJ2-5	many	CATSREEGLAGRETQYF	TGTGCCACCAGCAGAGAAGAGGGACTAGCGGGTAGGGAGACCCAGTACTTC
-	TRBV7-9	TRBJ1-5	many	CASSLASNQPQHF	TGTGCCAGCAGCTTAGCCTCTAATCAGCCCCAGCATTTT
-	TRBV6-5	TRBJ2-7	many	CASSYSFQARNEQYF	TGTGCCAGCAGTTACTCGTTCCAGGCCCGGAACGAGCAGTACTTC
TRBD1	TRBV5-1	TRBJ2-1	many	CASKQGIYNEQFF	TGCGCCAGCAAACAGGGGATCTACAATGAGCAGTTCTTC
-	TRBV30	TRBJ1-2	few	CAFTRAGSLPSYGYTF	TGTGCCTTTACCAGGGCAGGGAGCCTACCGTCTTATGGCTACACCTTC
TRBD2	TRBV20-1	TRBJ2-5	-	CSAPSGTSGETHYF	TGCAGTGCTCCGAGCGGTACTAGCGGGGAGACCCATTACTTC
-	TRBV11-3	TRBJ1-1	many	CASSRLLNTEAFF	TGTGCCAGCAGCCGTCTCTTGAACACTGAAGCTTTCTTT
TRBD2	TRBV25-1	TRBJ2-5	many	CASTRGGETQYF	TGTGCCAGCACCCGGGGGGGAGAGACCCAGTACTTC
-	TRBV28	TRBJ1-1	many	CASSLAGGLRRTEAFF	TGTGCCAGCAGTTTAGCCGGGGGCCTTCGTCGCACTGAAGCTTTCTTT
-	TRBV6-1	TRBJ2-3	many	CASSEAGLSADTQYF	TGTGCCAGCAGTGAAGCGGGACTTAGCGCAGATACGCAGTATTTT
-	TRBV7-9	TRBJ2-1	many	CASRYVGTEQFF	TGTGCCAGCAGATACGTTGGGACGGAGCAGTTCTTC
TRBD2	TRBV12-3/TRBV12-4	TRBJ2-1	many	CASSPTSGSSYNEQFF	TGTGCCAGCAGTCCGACTAGCGGGAGCTCGTACAATGAGCAGTTCTTC
-	TRBV10-1	TRBJ1-1	many	CASSEYPGTEAFF	TGCGCCAGCAGTGAGTATCCGGGAACTGAAGCTTTCTTT
-	TRBV5-1	TRBJ2-7	many	CASSTRDGAYEQYF	TGCGCCAGCAGCACCCGGGACGGGGCCTACGAGCAGTACTTC
-	TRBV5-1	TRBJ1-6	once	CASSLAGHGSPLHF	TGCGCCAGCAGCCTGGCCGGGCATGGGTCACCCCTACACTTT
-	TRBV6-2/TRBV6-3	TRBJ2-3	-	CASIPPGALSTDTQYF	TGTGCCAGCATTCCTCCCGGGGCCCTAAGCACAGATACGCAGTATTTT
-	TRBV24-1	TRBJ2-3	many	CATSEVGPSTDTQYF	TGTGCCACCAGTGAGGTCGGGCCTAGCACAGATACGCAGTATTTT
TRBD2	TRBV5-1	TRBJ2-2	many	CASSPTSGSTGELFF	TGCGCCAGCAGCCCTACTAGCGGGAGCACCGGGGAGCTGTTTTTT
TRBD2	TRBV4-2	TRBJ2-3	many	CASRLLAGAGTDTQYF	TGTGCCAGCAGGCTCCTAGCGGGAGCGGGCACAGATACGCAGTATTTT
TRBD1	TRBV2	TRBJ2-1	many	CASRQGNEQFF	TGTGCCAGCCGACAGGGCAATGAGCAGTTCTTC
-	TRBV6-4	TRBJ2-2	many	CASSDSGGNTGELFF	TGTGCCAGCAGTGACTCCGGGGGAAACACCGGGGAGCTGTTTTTT
-	TRBV6-1	TRBJ2-7	-	CASSLARDSTYEQYF	TGTGCCAGCAGCCTGGCACGTGACTCCACATACGAGCAGTACTTC
TRBD2	TRBV11-2	TRBJ2-1	-	CASSLYSGIRDEHFF	TGTGCCAGTAGCTTATATAGCGGGATACGGGATGAGCATTTCTTC
-	TRBV11-2	TRBJ2-1	many	CASSPRRGTNEQFF	TGTGCCAGCAGCCCAAGACGAGGGACTAATGAGCAGTTCTTC
TRBD2	TRBV11-2	TRBJ2-1	once	CASRSLAGRGYNEQFF	TGTGCCAGCAGATCCCTAGCGGGGAGAGGGTACAATGAGCAGTTCTTC
-	TRBV20-1	TRBJ2-3	-	CSAIDPSTVDTDTQYF	TGCAGTGCTATAGATCCCTCGACAGTGGACACAGATACGCAGTATTTT
-	TRBV3-1	TRBJ1-1	many	CASSRTNGGTEAFF	TGTGCCAGCAGCCGAACCAACGGGGGAACTGAAGCTTTCTTT
TRBD2	TRBV4-1	TRBJ2-3	many	CASSQLIAGAKADTQYF	TGCGCCAGCAGCCAGCTGATAGCGGGAGCGAAGGCAGATACGCAGTATTTT
-	TRBV18	TRBJ2-3	-	CASSTSLSTDTQYF	TGTGCCAGCTCAACTTCGCTATCCACAGATACGCAGTATTTT
-	TRBV6-1	TRBJ2-3	many	CASSEEGTPDTQYF	TGTGCCAGCAGTGAAGAGGGAACCCCAGATACGCAGTATTTT
-	TRBV9	TRBJ1-4	many	CASSVYGFTNEKLFF	TGTGCCAGCAGCGTCTATGGTTTCACTAATGAAAAACTGTTTTTT
TRBD2	TRBV19	TRBJ2-3	many	CASGEAGGTDTQYF	TGTGCCAGCGGGGAGGCGGGAGGGACAGATACGCAGTATTTT
-	TRBV7-8	TRBJ2-1	many	CASSQGGLQGAYNEQFF	TGTGCCAGCAGCCAAGGGGGACTTCAGGGTGCGTACAATGAGCAGTTCTTC
TRBD2	TRBV29-1	TRBJ2-7	-	CSVERGTSVEQYF	TGCAGCGTTGAAAGGGGGACTAGCGTCGAGCAGTACTTC
-	TRBV2	TRBJ1-4	many	CASREGGSNEKLFF	TGTGCCAGCAGGGAGGGTGGCTCTAATGAAAAACTGTTTTTT